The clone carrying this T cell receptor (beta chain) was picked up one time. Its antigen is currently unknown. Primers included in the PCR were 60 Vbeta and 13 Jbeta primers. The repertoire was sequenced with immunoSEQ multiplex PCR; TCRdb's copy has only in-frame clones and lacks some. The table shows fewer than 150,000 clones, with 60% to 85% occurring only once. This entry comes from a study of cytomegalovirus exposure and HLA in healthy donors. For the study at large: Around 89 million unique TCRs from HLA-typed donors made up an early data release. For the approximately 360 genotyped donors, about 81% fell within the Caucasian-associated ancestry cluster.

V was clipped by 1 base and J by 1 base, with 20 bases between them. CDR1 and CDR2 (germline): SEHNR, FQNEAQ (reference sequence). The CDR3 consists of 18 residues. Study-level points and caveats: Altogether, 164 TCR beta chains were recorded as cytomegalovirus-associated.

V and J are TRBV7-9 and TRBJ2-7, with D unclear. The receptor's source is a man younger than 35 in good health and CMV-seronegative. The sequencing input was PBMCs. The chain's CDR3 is CASSLGISRAPTSYEQYF. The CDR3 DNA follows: TGTGCCAGCAGCTTAGGTATCTCCCGAGCACCGACATCCTACGAGCAGTACTTC.